The clone carrying this T cell receptor beta chain has only one observation. In the original processing: Nucleated cell number was recorded as an estimate derived from reference gene primer amplification. Sequenced by immunoSEQ multiplex PCR; TCRdb stores in-frame clones only, minus some. The V and J calls and the clone size are those of that table, but D and trimming were determined from the DNA. The sample holds roughly 20,000 clones, 80% to 90% seen once. The data belong to a study of blood T cell repertoires in COVID-19. Overall study: Both acute and convalescent COVID-19 samples were obtained from the United States, Italy and Spain. The cDNA or gDNA used as material had been derived from T cells, B-cell-depleted T cells, or PBMCs.

Trimming cost V 4 bases and J 0 bases, with 12 bases left between them. This CDR3 has 16 residues. CDR1 and CDR2 from the germline V gene are LGHDT and YNNKEL (reference sequence). Sequencing input: peripheral blood. The source is a human donor with active COVID-19. The donor label of this sample is uncertain. This sequence joins TRBV3-1 (or the pseudogene TRBV3-2) and TRBJ1-4; D is unresolved. The CDR3 DNA sequence: TGTGCCAGCAGCCGACCTACAGCCGCAACTAATGAAAAACTGTTTTTT. Amino acids: CASSRPTAATNEKLFF.